This is a list of T cell receptor beta chains from one sample in a study of shared clonotypes between healthy human individuals. Libraries were prepared by immunoSEQ multiplex PCR; TCRdb keeps only in-frame clonotypes and omits some of them. The data show some 690,000 clones, 90% seen once. The sequencing sample was made of memory CD8+ T cells from PBMCs. Receptors originate from a young man in good health. Some clones in this sample may be carry-over from other donors' samples. The CDR3 runs from the conserved cysteine through the conserved F or W. D genes are given only for firm matches. A clone size is listed for some rows: how often the clone was seen (once, few, many), or a class if it is expanded.

v_call: TRBV25-1
clone_size: .
d_call: .
j_call: TRBJ2-7
cdr3_nt: TGTGCCAGCAGTTGGACCTACGAGCAGTACTTC
cdr3_aa: CASSWTYEQYF

v_call: TRBV10-1
clone_size: .
d_call: .
j_call: TRBJ2-7
cdr3_nt: TGCGCCAGCAGAGGCGGCACTCACTCCTACGAGCAGTACTTC
cdr3_aa: CASRGGTHSYEQYF

v_call: TRBV5-4
clone_size: .
d_call: .
j_call: TRBJ1-1
cdr3_nt: TGTGCCAGCAGCAAATTGGGGGGTGAAGCTTTCTTT
cdr3_aa: CASSKLGGEAFF

v_call: TRBV11-2
clone_size: once
d_call: TRBD1
j_call: TRBJ1-2
cdr3_nt: TGTGCCAGCAGCTTGACAGGGGGGGACTATGGCTACACCTTC
cdr3_aa: CASSLTGGDYGYTF

v_call: TRBV5-1
clone_size: .
d_call: TRBD1
j_call: TRBJ2-3
cdr3_nt: TGCGCCAGCAGCACACAGGGGGCAGGCACAGATACGCAGTATTTT
cdr3_aa: CASSTQGAGTDTQYF

v_call: TRBV6-1
clone_size: .
d_call: .
j_call: TRBJ1-1
cdr3_nt: TGTGCCAGCAGTGAAGTCACACGGGCGAACACTGAAGCTTTCTTT
cdr3_aa: CASSEVTRANTEAFF

v_call: TRBV13
clone_size: .
d_call: .
j_call: TRBJ2-7
cdr3_nt: TGTGCCAGCAGCTCGTACGGCGGGACAGACCCCTACGAGCAGTACTTC
cdr3_aa: CASSSYGGTDPYEQYF

v_call: TRBV19
clone_size: .
d_call: .
j_call: TRBJ2-5
cdr3_nt: TGTGCCAGTAGTATAGATCTCCGGACGGAAGAGACCCAGTACTTC
cdr3_aa: CASSIDLRTEETQYF

v_call: TRBV27
clone_size: .
d_call: TRBD2
j_call: TRBJ2-2
cdr3_nt: TGTGCCAGCAGTACCCGTCTCGGGACTAGCGGGGCCGGGGAGCTGTTTTTT
cdr3_aa: CASSTRLGTSGAGELFF

v_call: TRBV11-1
clone_size: .
d_call: TRBD1
j_call: TRBJ2-1
cdr3_nt: TGTGCCAGCAGCTTGGGTAGAAGGGGGCCCAATGAGCAGTTCTTC
cdr3_aa: CASSLGRRGPNEQFF

v_call: TRBV7-6
clone_size: .
d_call: .
j_call: TRBJ2-7
cdr3_nt: TGTGCCAGCAGCTTAGTCGCCAGGTCCTACGAGCAGTACTTC
cdr3_aa: CASSLVARSYEQYF

v_call: TRBV29-1
clone_size: .
d_call: TRBD2
j_call: TRBJ2-7
cdr3_nt: TGCAGCGTTGTGGCGGGACTAGCGTACGAGCAGTACTTC
cdr3_aa: CSVVAGLAYEQYF

v_call: TRBV5-4
clone_size: few
d_call: .
j_call: TRBJ2-1
cdr3_nt: TGTGCCAGCAGCTATCGGGCCTACAATGAGCAGTTCTTC
cdr3_aa: CASSYRAYNEQFF

v_call: TRBV7-9
clone_size: .
d_call: .
j_call: TRBJ1-2
cdr3_nt: TGTGCCAGCAGCTTATTAGGGAGGGCTAACTATGGCTACACCTTC
cdr3_aa: CASSLLGRANYGYTF

v_call: TRBV27
clone_size: .
d_call: .
j_call: TRBJ2-3
cdr3_nt: TGTGCCAGCAGGCCAAGCACAGATACGCAGTATTTT
cdr3_aa: CASRPSTDTQYF

v_call: TRBV6-1
clone_size: .
d_call: .
j_call: TRBJ1-1
cdr3_nt: TGTGCCAGCACCGAGGTGCAGGGAGGGACTGAAGCTTTCTTT
cdr3_aa: CASTEVQGGTEAFF

v_call: TRBV9
clone_size: .
d_call: .
j_call: TRBJ1-1
cdr3_nt: TGTGCCAGCAGCGACGGACAGACTACCGAAGCTTTCTTT
cdr3_aa: CASSDGQTTEAFF

v_call: TRBV21-1
clone_size: .
d_call: .
j_call: TRBJ2-3
cdr3_nt: TGTGCCTTTTTAGCGGGAGCAGATACGCAGTATTTT
cdr3_aa: CAFLAGADTQYF

v_call: TRBV14
clone_size: .
d_call: TRBD2
j_call: TRBJ2-2
cdr3_nt: TGTGCCAGCAGCCAGGTTAGCGGGAGTAACACCGGGGAGCTGTTTTTT
cdr3_aa: CASSQVSGSNTGELFF

v_call: TRBV5-5
clone_size: many
d_call: TRBD2
j_call: TRBJ2-4
cdr3_nt: TGTGCCAGCAGCCCAAGCGGGCGGGGGAACATTCAGTACTTC
cdr3_aa: CASSPSGRGNIQYF

v_call: TRBV11-2
clone_size: .
d_call: .
j_call: TRBJ1-1
cdr3_nt: TGTGCCAGCAGCTTAGGTGCCGGGGGGAACACTGAAGCTTTCTTT
cdr3_aa: CASSLGAGGNTEAFF

v_call: TRBV7-9
clone_size: .
d_call: .
j_call: TRBJ1-3
cdr3_nt: TGTGCCAGCAGCCAGAGGGTTCCTACCTCTGGAAACACCATATATTTT
cdr3_aa: CASSQRVPTSGNTIYF

v_call: TRBV7-9
clone_size: .
d_call: .
j_call: TRBJ2-1
cdr3_nt: TGTGCCAGCAGCGGGGGCCTAGAAATCCCGAATGAGCAGTTCTTC
cdr3_aa: CASSGGLEIPNEQFF